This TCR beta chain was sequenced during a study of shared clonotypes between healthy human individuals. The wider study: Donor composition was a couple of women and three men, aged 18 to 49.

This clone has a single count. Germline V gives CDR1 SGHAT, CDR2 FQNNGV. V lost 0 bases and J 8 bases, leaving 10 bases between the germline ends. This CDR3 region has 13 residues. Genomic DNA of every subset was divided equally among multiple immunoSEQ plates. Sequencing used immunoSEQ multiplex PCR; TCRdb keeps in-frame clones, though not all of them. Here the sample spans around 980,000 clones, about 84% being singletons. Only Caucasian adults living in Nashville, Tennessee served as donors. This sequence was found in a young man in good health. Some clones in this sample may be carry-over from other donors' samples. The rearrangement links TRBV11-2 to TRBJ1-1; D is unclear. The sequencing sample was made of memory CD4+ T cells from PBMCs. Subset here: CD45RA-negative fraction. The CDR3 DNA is TGTGCCAGCAGCTTAGAAAGTAGGCCCGAAGCTTTCTTT. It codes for CASSLESRPEAFF.